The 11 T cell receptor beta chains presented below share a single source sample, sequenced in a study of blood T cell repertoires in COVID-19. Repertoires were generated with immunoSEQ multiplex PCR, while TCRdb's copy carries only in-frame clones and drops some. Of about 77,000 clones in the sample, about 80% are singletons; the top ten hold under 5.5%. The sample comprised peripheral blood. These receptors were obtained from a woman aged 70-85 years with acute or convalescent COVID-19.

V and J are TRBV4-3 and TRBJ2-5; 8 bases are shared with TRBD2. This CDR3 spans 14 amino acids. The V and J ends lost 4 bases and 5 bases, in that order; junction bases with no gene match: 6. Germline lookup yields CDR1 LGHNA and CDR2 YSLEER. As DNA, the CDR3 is TGCGCCAGCAGCCGCGGACTAGCCCGGGAGACCCAGTACTTC. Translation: CASSRGLARETQYF.

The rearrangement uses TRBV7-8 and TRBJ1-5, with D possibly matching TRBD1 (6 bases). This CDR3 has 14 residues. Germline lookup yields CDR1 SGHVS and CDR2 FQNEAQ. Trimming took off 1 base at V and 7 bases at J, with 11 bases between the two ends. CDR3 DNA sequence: TGTGCCAGCAGCTTAGAAGAGGGGGGGCAGCCCCAGCATTTT. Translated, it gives CASSLEEGGQPQHF.

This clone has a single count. The CDR3 is CATSDTTGDPQLGYTF. The CDR3 coding sequence is TGTGCCACCAGTGACACTACAGGGGATCCCCAGCTCGGCTACACCTTC. V gene TRBV24-1 combines with J gene TRBJ1-2; 7 bases map to TRBD1. The CDR3 spans 16 residues. With 4 bases clipped from V and 8 bases from J, the junction kept 15 bases outside the gene matches. Germline V gene lookup returns CDR1 KGHDR and CDR2 SFDVKD.

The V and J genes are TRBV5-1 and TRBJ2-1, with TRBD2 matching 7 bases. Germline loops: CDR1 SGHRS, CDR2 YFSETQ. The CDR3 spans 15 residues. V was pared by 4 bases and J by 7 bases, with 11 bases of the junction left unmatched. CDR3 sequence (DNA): TGCGCCAGCAGCCCTCCGAGCGGGGTCGATAATGAGCAGTTCTTC. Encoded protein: CASSPPSGVDNEQFF.

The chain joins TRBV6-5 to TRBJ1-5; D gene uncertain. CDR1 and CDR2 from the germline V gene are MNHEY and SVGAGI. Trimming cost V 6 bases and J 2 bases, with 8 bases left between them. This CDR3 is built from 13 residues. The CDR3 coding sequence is TGTGCCAGCAGCGGGAGCCGCAATCAGCCCCAGCATTTT. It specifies CASSGSRNQPQHF.

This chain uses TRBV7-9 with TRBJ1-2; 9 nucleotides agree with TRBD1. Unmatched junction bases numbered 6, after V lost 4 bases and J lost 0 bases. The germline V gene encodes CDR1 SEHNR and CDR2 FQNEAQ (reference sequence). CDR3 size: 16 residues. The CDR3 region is CASSSTGQGPNYGYTF. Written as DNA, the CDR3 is TGTGCCAGCAGCTCCACCGGACAGGGGCCTAACTATGGCTACACCTTC.

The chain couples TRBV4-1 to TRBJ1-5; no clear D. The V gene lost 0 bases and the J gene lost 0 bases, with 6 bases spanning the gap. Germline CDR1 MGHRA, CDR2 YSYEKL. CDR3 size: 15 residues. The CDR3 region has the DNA TGCGCCAGCAGCCAAGATCAGGTTAGCAATCAGCCCCAGCATTTT. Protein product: CASSQDQVSNQPQHF.

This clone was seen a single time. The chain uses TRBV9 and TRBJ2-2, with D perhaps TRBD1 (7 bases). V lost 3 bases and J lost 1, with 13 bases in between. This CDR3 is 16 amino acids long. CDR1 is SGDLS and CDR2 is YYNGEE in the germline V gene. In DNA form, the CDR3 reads TGTGCCAGCAGCGGCGGGACAGCCATGAACACCGGGGAGCTGTTTTTT. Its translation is CASSGGTAMNTGELFF.

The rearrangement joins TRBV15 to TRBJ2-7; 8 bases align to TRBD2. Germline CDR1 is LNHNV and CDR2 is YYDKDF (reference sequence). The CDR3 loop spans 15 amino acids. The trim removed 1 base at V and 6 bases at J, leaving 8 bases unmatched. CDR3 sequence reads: CATSRATRGGFEQYF. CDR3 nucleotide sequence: TGTGCCACCAGCAGAGCTACTCGCGGGGGGTTCGAGCAGTACTTC.

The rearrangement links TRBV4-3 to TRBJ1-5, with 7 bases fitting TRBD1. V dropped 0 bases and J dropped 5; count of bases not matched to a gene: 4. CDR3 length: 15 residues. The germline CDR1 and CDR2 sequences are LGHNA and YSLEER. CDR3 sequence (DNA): TGCGCCAGCAGCCAAGAGACAGGGCGGGATCAGCCCCAGCATTTT. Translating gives CASSQETGRDQPQHF.

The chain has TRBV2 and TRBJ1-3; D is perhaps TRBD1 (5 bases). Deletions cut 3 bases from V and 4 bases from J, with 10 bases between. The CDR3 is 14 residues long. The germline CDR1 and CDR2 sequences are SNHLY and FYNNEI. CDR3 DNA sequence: TGTGCCAGCAGTGATGGGGGGACCGGAAACACCATATATTTT. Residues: CASSDGGTGNTIYF. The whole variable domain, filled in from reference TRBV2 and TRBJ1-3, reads EPEVTQTPSHQVTQMGQEVILRCVPISNHLYFYWYRQILGQKVEFLVSFYNNEISEKSEIFDDQFSVERPDGSNFTLKIRSTKLEDSAMYFCASSDGGTGNTIYFGEGSWLTVV.